One sample yielded the 6 T cell receptor beta chains listed below, sequenced in a study of T-cell memory formation after mild COVID-19. A single record per CDR3 protein comes from TCRdb applying MiXCR to the 5' RACE reads. Of hundreds of thousands of distinct CDR3 sequences listed, under 20% are singletons. Sample: PBMCs or a T cell subset sorted from them (not recorded which). Receptors originate from an adult woman who had mild COVID-19 (a few samples of this study predate the infection). Cell type and time point are not known.

There are a few counts of this clonotype. The CDR3 here is CAWGLAGVYNEQFF. The CDR3 nucleotides are TGTGCCTGGGGACTAGCGGGAGTGTACAATGAGCAGTTCTTC. This chain joins TRBV30 and TRBJ2-1; 13 bases map to TRBD2. The CDR3 extends over 14 amino acids. Germline trimming cut 5 bases from V and 4 bases from J; bases unmatched to any gene: 2. Per the germline V gene, CDR1 is GTSNPN and CDR2 is SVGIG (reference sequence). Drawing the rest from reference TRBV30 and TRBJ2-1, the complete variable domain is SQTIHQWPATLVQPVGSPLSLECTVEGTSNPNLYWYRQAAGRGLQLLFYSVGIGQISSEVPQNLSASRPQDRQFILSSKKLLLSDSGFYLCAWGLAGVYNEQFFGPGTRLTVL.

This clonotype was observed a handful of times. The chain is built from TRBV12-3 or TRBV12-4 and TRBJ1-2; 11 nucleotides align to TRBD1. The CDR3 consists of 16 residues. The V gene end was trimmed by 6 bases and the J gene end by 8 bases; junction bases not matched to a gene: 14. CDR3 in amino acids: CASRPAPGQGVWGYTF. DNA of the CDR3: TGTGCCAGCAGACCAGCCCCGGGACAGGGGGTATGGGGCTACACCTTC.

The V gene is TRBV5-1, the J gene TRBJ2-7; TRBD1 might be the D (9 bases). Germline CDR1 is SGHRS and CDR2 is YFSETQ. V was pared by 4 bases and J by 3 bases, with 23 bases between. CDR3 size: 17 residues. The CDR3 reads CASSSGRGQGRFYEQYF. CDR3 nucleotides: TGCGCCAGCAGCAGCGGGAGAGGACAGGGGCGTTTCTACGAGCAGTACTTC.

The rearrangement joins TRBV13 to TRBJ2-5, with D possibly called TRBD1 or TRBD2 (6 bases each). This CDR3 contains 14 residues. CDR1 and CDR2 from the germline V gene are PRHDT and FYEKMQ (reference sequence). V was pared by 5 bases and J by 5 bases, with 15 bases between. The CDR3: CASSPSQGRETQYF. In DNA, the CDR3 is TGTGCCAGCAGCCCTAGCCAGGGGAGGGAGACCCAGTACTTC. Based on the CDR3 plus reference TRBV13 and TRBJ2-5, the full variable domain is AAGVIQSPRHLIKEKRETATLKCYPIPRHDTVYWYQQGPGQDPQFLISFYEKMQSDKGSIPDRFSAQQFSDYHSELNMSSLELGDSALYFCASSPSQGRETQYFGPGTRLLVL.

The chain carries TRBV29-1 and TRBJ1-1, with 7 nucleotides matching TRBD1. Germline assignment: CDR1 SQVTM and CDR2 ANQGSEA. The length of the CDR3 is 12 residues. V shed 5 bases, J shed 5 bases, and the junction held 5 bases outside the gene matches. CDR3 sequence: CSVLPGGTEAFF. DNA for the CDR3: TGCAGCGTTCTTCCAGGGGGTACTGAAGCTTTCTTT.

This rearrangement joins TRBV7-2 to TRBJ2-3; 9 bases are a match to TRBD1. The CDR3 covers 17 residues. Germline V gene sequence: CDR1 SGHTA, CDR2 FQGNSA. The V segment lost 5 bases and the J segment 3 bases; nucleotides outside the gene matches: 12. CDR3 residues: CASSIKPGTGWTDTQYF. The DNA for the CDR3 is TGTGCCAGCAGCATTAAGCCTGGGACAGGGTGGACAGATACGCAGTATTTT.